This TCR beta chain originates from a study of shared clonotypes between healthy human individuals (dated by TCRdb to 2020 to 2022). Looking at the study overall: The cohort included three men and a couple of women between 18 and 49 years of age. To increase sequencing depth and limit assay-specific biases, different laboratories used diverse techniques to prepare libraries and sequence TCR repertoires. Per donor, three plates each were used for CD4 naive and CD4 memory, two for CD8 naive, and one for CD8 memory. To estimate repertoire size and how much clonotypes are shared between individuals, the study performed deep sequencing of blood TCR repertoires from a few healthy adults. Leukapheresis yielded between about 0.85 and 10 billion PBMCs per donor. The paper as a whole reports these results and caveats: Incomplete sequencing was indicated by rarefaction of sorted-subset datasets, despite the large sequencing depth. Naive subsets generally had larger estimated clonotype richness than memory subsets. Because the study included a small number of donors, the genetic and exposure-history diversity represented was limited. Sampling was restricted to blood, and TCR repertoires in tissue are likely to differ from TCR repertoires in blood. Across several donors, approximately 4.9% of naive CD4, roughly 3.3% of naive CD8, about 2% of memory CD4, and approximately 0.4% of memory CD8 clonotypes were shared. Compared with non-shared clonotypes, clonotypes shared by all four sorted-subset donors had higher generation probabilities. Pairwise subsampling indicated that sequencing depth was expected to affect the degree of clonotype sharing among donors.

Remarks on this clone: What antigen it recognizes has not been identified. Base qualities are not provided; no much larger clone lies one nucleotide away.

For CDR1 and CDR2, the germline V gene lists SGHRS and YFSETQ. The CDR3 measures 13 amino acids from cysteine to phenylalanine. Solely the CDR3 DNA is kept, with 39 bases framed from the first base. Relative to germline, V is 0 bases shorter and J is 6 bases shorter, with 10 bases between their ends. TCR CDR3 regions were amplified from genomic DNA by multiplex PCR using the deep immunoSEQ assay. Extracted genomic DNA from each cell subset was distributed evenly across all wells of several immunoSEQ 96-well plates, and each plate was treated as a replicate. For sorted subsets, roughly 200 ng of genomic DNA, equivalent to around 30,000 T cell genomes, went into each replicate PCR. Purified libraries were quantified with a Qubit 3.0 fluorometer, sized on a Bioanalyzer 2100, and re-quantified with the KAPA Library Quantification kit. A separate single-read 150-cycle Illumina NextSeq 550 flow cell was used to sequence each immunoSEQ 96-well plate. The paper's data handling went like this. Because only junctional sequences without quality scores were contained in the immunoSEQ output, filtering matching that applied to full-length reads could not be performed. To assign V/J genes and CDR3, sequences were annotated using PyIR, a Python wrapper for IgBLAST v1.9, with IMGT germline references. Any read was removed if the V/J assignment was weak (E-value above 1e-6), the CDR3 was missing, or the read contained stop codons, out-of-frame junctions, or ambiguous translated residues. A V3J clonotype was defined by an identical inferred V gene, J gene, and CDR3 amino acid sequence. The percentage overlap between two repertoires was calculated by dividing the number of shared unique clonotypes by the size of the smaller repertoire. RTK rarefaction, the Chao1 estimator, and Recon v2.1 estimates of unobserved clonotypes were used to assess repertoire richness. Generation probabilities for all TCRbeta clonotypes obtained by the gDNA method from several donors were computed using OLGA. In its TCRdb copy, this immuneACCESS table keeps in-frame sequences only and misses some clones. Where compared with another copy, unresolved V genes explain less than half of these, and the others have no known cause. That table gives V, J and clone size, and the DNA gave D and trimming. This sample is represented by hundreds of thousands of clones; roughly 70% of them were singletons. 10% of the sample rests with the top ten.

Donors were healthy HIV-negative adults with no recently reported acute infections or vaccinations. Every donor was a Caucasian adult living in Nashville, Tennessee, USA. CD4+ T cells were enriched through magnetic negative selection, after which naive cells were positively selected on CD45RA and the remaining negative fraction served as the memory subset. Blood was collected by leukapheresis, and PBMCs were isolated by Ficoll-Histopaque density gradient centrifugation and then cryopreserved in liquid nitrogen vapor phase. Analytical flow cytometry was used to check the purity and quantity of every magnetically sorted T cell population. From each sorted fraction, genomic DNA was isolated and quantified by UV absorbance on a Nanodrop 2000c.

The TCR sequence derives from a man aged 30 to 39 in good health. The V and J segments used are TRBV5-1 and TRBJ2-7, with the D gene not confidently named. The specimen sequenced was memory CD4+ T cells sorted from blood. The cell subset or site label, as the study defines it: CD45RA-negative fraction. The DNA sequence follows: TGCGCCAGCAGCTTGGCCGATGCGACCGAGCAGTACTTC. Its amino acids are CASSLADATEQYF.